The 28 T cell receptor beta chains in this list originate from one sample, sequenced in a study of T cell responses to AZD1222 COVID-19 vaccine. Sequencing used immunoSEQ multiplex PCR; TCRdb keeps in-frame clones, though not all of them. Of about 150,000 clones in the sample, under 95% are singletons; the top ten hold about 1.4%. The sample here was peripheral blood, taken on day 0 of AZD1222 vaccination. Receptor source: an adult in good health.

The chain uses TRBV30 and TRBJ2-3, with D uncertain. The CDR3 is 12 residues long. The germline V gene encodes CDR1 GTSNPN and CDR2 SVGIG (reference sequence). The V end was cut by 3 bases, the J end by 7 bases, with 11 bases between. CDR3 protein: CAWRGDSYTQYF. CDR3 DNA: TGTGCCTGGAGGGGCGACTCCTATACGCAGTATTTT.

The chain recombines TRBV6-4 with TRBJ2-1, with D unresolved. Trimming cost V 8 bases and J 7 bases, with 18 bases left between them. Germline V gives CDR1 MRHNA, CDR2 SNTAGT. This CDR3 has 14 residues. CDR3 protein: CASSIEVGVNEQFF. The CDR3 DNA reads TGTGCCAGCTCCATCGAGGTGGGCGTGAATGAGCAGTTCTTC.

J is TRBJ1-2 and V is TRBV19; 7 positions agree with TRBD1. The length of the CDR3 is 13 residues. Germline trimming cut 5 bases from V and 6 bases from J; bases unmatched to any gene: 6. Germline V lookup: CDR1 LNHDA, CDR2 SQIVND (reference sequence). The chain's CDR3 is CASSFGQAHGYTF. CDR3 DNA sequence: TGTGCCAGTAGTTTCGGACAGGCTCATGGCTACACCTTC.

The chain is built from TRBV7-9 and TRBJ1-1; no clear D. CDR3 length equals 12 residues. The V gene lost 6 bases and the J gene lost 0 bases, with 5 bases spanning the gap. Germline CDR1 reads SEHNR; CDR2 reads FQNEAQ (reference sequence). The CDR3 bases are TGTGCCAGCAGGAAAATGAACACTGAAGCTTTCTTT. This gives the protein CASRKMNTEAFF. The variable domain in full, completed from reference TRBV7-9 and TRBJ1-1, reads DTGVSQNPRHKITKRGQNVTFRCDPISEHNRLYWYRQTLGQGPEFLTYFQNEAQLEKSRLLSDRFSAERPKGSFSTLEIQRTEQGDSAMYLCASRKMNTEAFFGQGTRLTVV.

The chain couples TRBV28 to TRBJ2-7; 10 positions match TRBD1. This CDR3 is built from 15 residues. J gave up 4 bases and V 6 bases, and 9 bases lay outside the gene matches. Germline V gene data show CDR1 as MDHEN and CDR2 as SYDVKM. The CDR3 DNA is TGTGCCAGCAGCCTTCAGGGACAGGGGCGTTACGAGCAGTACTTC. Translation gives CASSLQGQGRYEQYF.

V and J are TRBV10-3 and TRBJ1-6; D might be TRBD1 (5 bases). The CDR3 is made up of 15 amino acids. The V and J ends lost 4 bases and 7 bases respectively, with 14 bases between them. Germline CDR1 ENHRY, CDR2 SYGVKD. CDR3 in amino acids: CAISVGGGPNSPLHF. CDR3 coding DNA: TGTGCCATCAGTGTCGGGGGAGGACCAAATTCACCCCTCCACTTT.

The J gene is TRBJ1-1, the V gene TRBV29-1; TRBD1 might be the D (5 bases). CDR3 length: 13 amino acids. V lost 2 bases and J 5 bases, leaving 12 bases between the germline ends. The germline V gene has CDR1 SQVTM and CDR2 ANQGSEA. The DNA for the CDR3 is TGCAGCGTTGAAAGTACAGGTTGGACTGAAGCTTTCTTT. Amino acids: CSVESTGWTEAFF.

The V call is TRBV25-1, the J call TRBJ2-4; D perhaps matches TRBD1 (5 bases). The CDR3 spans 14 residues. Trimming shortened V by 6 bases and J by 7 bases, and 16 bases separated the two germline ends. Germline values: CDR1 MGHDK, CDR2 SYGVNS. CDR3 sequence reads: CASSQPGLGNIQYF. CDR3 DNA: TGTGCCAGCAGCCAACCAGGGTTAGGGAACATTCAGTACTTC.

The chain couples TRBV2 to TRBJ2-1; the D call may be TRBD1 or TRBD2 (6 bases each). Trimming removed 2 bases from V and 5 bases from J, with 22 bases in between. Germline-derived CDR1 and CDR2 are SNHLY and FYNNEI. This CDR3 is built from 18 residues. The CDR3, as DNA: TGTGCCAGCAGTGAATCTCGCCTGACTAGGGGGTCCCACAATGAGCAGTTCTTC. Residues: CASSESRLTRGSHNEQFF.

This chain uses TRBV7-9 with TRBJ1-2, with D uncertain. The CDR3 length is 14 residues. Germline CDR1 SEHNR, CDR2 FQNEAQ (reference sequence). V lost 1 base to trimming and J lost 1 base, with 7 bases between them. Here the CDR3 DNA reads TGTGCCAGCAGCTTAGTTCGCCTTAACTATGGCTACACCTTC. Translating it yields CASSLVRLNYGYTF.

This clone was detected only once. The chain uses TRBV25-1 and TRBJ1-1, with D uncertain. Germline-derived CDR1 and CDR2 are MGHDK and SYGVNS. Trimming left V 3 bases short and J 0 bases short, with 8 bases between. CDR3 size: 14 residues. CDR3 protein: CASSDQGMNTEAFF. The CDR3, as DNA: TGTGCCAGCAGTGATCAAGGGATGAACACTGAAGCTTTCTTT.

The rearrangement uses TRBV19 and TRBJ1-2; no firm D call. Germline CDR1 is LNHDA and CDR2 is SQIVND (reference sequence). V shed 1 base and J shed 3 bases, with 9 bases lying between them. The CDR3 extends over 14 amino acids. The CDR3 bases are TGTGCCAGTAGTATAGGCTTGTTGTACTATGGCTACACCTTC. Its protein is CASSIGLLYYGYTF. Using reference TRBV19 and TRBJ1-2 for the parts outside the CDR3, the full variable domain is DGGITQSPKYLFRKEGQNVTLSCEQNLNHDAMYWYRQDPGQGLRLIYYSQIVNDFQKGDIAEGYSVSREKKESFPLTVTSAQKNPTAFYLCASSIGLLYYGYTFGSGTRLTVV.

The V gene is TRBV4-3, the J gene TRBJ1-2, with 7 bases matching TRBD1. The CDR3 runs to 14 residues. The germline gives CDR1 LGHNA, CDR2 YSLEER. Germline trimming cut 4 bases from V and 5 bases from J; bases unmatched to any gene: 7. Here the CDR3 DNA reads TGCGCCAGCAGCCCGGGACAGCCCTCATATGGCTACACCTTC. Protein sequence: CASSPGQPSYGYTF.

The rearrangement joins TRBV15 to TRBJ1-5; weak D call: TRBD1 (5 bases). The CDR3 contains 14 residues. Between the trimmed V and J ends, which lost 0 bases and 7 bases, there was a span of 10 bases. Looked up from germline, CDR1 is LNHNV and CDR2 is YYDKDF (reference sequence). CDR3 sequence reads: CATSREGAGQPQHF. DNA for the CDR3: TGTGCCACCAGCAGAGAAGGGGCGGGGCAGCCCCAGCATTTT.

The CDR3 DNA reads as TGTGCCAGTAGTATAGGAGCGGGGACGGGGGGGACCCAGTACTTC. Amino acid sequence: CASSIGAGTGGTQYF. The chain joins TRBV19 to TRBJ2-5; 7 bases match TRBD2. The CDR3 loop spans 15 amino acids. V was pared by 1 base and J by 7 bases, with 9 bases of the junction left unmatched. Germline lookup yields CDR1 LNHDA and CDR2 SQIVND (reference sequence).

This clone was counted once. The chain employs TRBV4-3 and TRBJ1-4; TRBD1 agrees at 11 bases. Germline CDR1 reads LGHNA; CDR2 reads YSLEER. V gave up 4 bases and J gave up 8 bases; unmatched junction bases: 6. This CDR3 region has 15 residues. CDR3 in DNA: TGCGCCAGCAGCCGAGGACAGGGGGCAGGGGAAAAACTGTTTTTT. Amino acids: CASSRGQGAGEKLFF.

The gene calls are TRBV5-1 and TRBJ2-1; possible D gene TRBD1, 5 bases. Germline loops: CDR1 SGHRS, CDR2 YFSETQ. The ends were cut back, 4 bases at V and 4 bases at J, with 15 bases in the middle. The CDR3 runs 15 residues. In DNA, the CDR3 is TGCGCCAGCAGCCGTGACAGTATTGCTTACAATGAGCAGTTCTTC. Amino acids: CASSRDSIAYNEQFF.

The rearrangement joins TRBV10-3 to TRBJ1-1; D is possibly TRBD1 (6 bases). Germline values: CDR1 ENHRY, CDR2 SYGVKD. The CDR3 length is 16 residues. V was trimmed by 3 bases and J by 3 bases, leaving 17 bases between them. The CDR3 loop reads CAISEWAGAGDTEAFF. The CDR3 bases are TGTGCCATCAGTGAATGGGCAGGGGCTGGGGACACTGAAGCTTTCTTT.

The chain joins TRBV7-2 to TRBJ1-2; TRBD1 might be the D (6 bases). Between the trimmed V and J ends, which lost 4 bases and 0 bases, there was a span of 12 bases. Germline CDR1 reads SGHTA; CDR2 reads FQGNSA. The CDR3 contains 15 residues. The CDR3 is CASSSRDTPNYGYTF. Written as DNA, the CDR3 is TGTGCCAGCAGCTCCCGGGACACTCCTAACTATGGCTACACCTTC. Full variable domain (rest looked up from reference TRBV7-2 and TRBJ1-2): GAGVSQSPSNKVTEKGKDVELRCDPISGHTALYWYRQSLGQGLEFLIYFQGNSAPDKSGLPSDRFSAERTGGSVSTLTIQRTQQEDSAVYLCASSSRDTPNYGYTFGSGTRLTVV.

V usage is TRBV6-6 and J usage is TRBJ1-1, with 7 bases aligning to TRBD1. From germline, CDR1 is MNHNY and CDR2 SVGAGI (reference sequence). J lost 1 base, V lost 10 bases, and 9 bases had no gene match. The CDR3 extends over 14 amino acids. The CDR3: CATRQGSANTEAFF. The CDR3 coding sequence is TGTGCCACCCGACAGGGATCGGCGAACACTGAAGCTTTCTTT.

CDR3 in amino acids: CASSRSFVGFLQETQYF. The CDR3, as DNA: TGTGCCAGTAGTCGGTCATTTGTGGGGTTTCTCCAAGAGACCCAGTACTTC. This chain connects TRBV19 to TRBJ2-5; no clear D. V was cut by 5 bases and J by 1 base, with 20 bases left in between. CDR3 length: 17 residues. Germline CDR1 reads LNHDA; CDR2 reads SQIVND (reference sequence).

The chain links TRBV5-6 to TRBJ1-2, with TRBD1 identical over 8 bases. This CDR3 region has 17 residues. Germline-derived CDR1 and CDR2 are SGHDT and YYEEEE. Unmatched junction bases numbered 14, after V lost 3 bases and J lost 4 bases. This CDR3 reads CASSWASGTGASYGYTF. The CDR3 DNA sequence: TGTGCCAGCAGCTGGGCCTCCGGGACAGGCGCTTCCTATGGCTACACCTTC.

V and J are TRBV5-1 and TRBJ2-7; 10 bases fit TRBD1. This CDR3 has 16 residues. CDR1 SGHRS and CDR2 YFSETQ come from the germline V gene. Losses at the gene ends were 4 bases for V and 3 bases for J; bases not matched to a gene: 10. CDR3 region: CASSLLSGTGVYEQYF. In DNA, the CDR3 is TGCGCCAGCAGCCTCCTTTCCGGGACAGGGGTCTACGAGCAGTACTTC.

The J gene is TRBJ2-2, the V gene TRBV11-2; a possible D gene is TRBD2 (6 bases). Germline V CDR1 and CDR2: SGHAT, FQNNGV. The V end was cut by 1 base, the J end by 5 bases, with 14 bases between. This CDR3 has 16 residues. CDR3: CASSLAGWAGTGELFF. CDR3 DNA: TGTGCCAGCAGCTTAGCCGGTTGGGCGGGGACCGGGGAGCTGTTTTTT.

The chain carries TRBV27 and TRBJ2-1; D possibly matches TRBD1 or TRBD2 (5 bases each). Between the trimmed V and J ends, which lost 0 bases and 4 bases, there was a span of 16 bases. The length of the CDR3 is 17 residues. Per germline, CDR1 MNHEY and CDR2 SMNVEV (reference sequence). CDR3 protein: CASSLSNVGTAYNEQFF. The CDR3 DNA sequence: TGTGCCAGCAGTTTATCGAATGTCGGGACGGCATACAATGAGCAGTTCTTC.

CDR3 sequence reads: CASSLAPDRGKGYTF. CDR3 DNA: TGCGCCAGCAGCTTGGCCCCGGACAGGGGAAAGGGCTACACCTTC. J is TRBJ1-2 and V is TRBV5-1; TRBD1 matches at 9 bases. CDR1 and CDR2 (germline): SGHRS, YFSETQ. This CDR3 spans 15 amino acids. The V segment lost 0 bases and the J segment 8 bases; nucleotides outside the gene matches: 8.

In its sample, this clone was seen once. The chain employs TRBV27 and TRBJ2-2, with 8 bases aligning to TRBD2. Trimming cost V 4 bases and J 0 bases; bases outside gene matches: 16. The CDR3 is 20 amino acids. Germline V CDR1 and CDR2: MNHEY, SMNVEV (reference sequence). The CDR3 coding sequence is TGTGCCAGCAGTTCGTGGAACCCGGGACTAGGTACTGCGAACACCGGGGAGCTGTTTTTT. As protein: CASSSWNPGLGTANTGELFF.

The CDR3 here is CASSPGTSGSNEQFF. The CDR3 coding sequence is TGTGCCAGCAGTCCCGGGACTAGCGGGAGCAATGAGCAGTTCTTC. The chain couples TRBV27 to TRBJ2-1, with TRBD2 matching over 14 bases. The germline V gene has CDR1 MNHEY and CDR2 SMNVEV (reference sequence). This CDR3 spans 15 amino acids. The ends lost 5 bases at V and 6 bases at J; junction bases unmatched: 3.